This T cell receptor (beta chain) derives from a study of blood T cell repertoires in COVID-19. Study-level background: Spain, Italy and the United States supplied samples that represented acute and convalescent COVID-19.

Original data processing: Nucleated cell counts were estimated from reference gene primer amplification. Repertoires were generated with immunoSEQ multiplex PCR, while TCRdb's copy carries only in-frame clones and drops some. That table gives V, J and clone size, and the DNA gave D and trimming. This table holds about 130,000 clones, around 89% found once. Enrolled during active infection, Seattle patients were then followed longitudinally. The sample holds one count of this clone. This clonotype originated in a man aged 60 to 75 with COVID-19, enrolled during active disease. The sample consisted of peripheral blood.

This CDR3 is CASSQEQLIHQPQHF. CDR3 bases: TGTGCCAGCAGCCAAGAACAGTTGATCCATCAGCCCCAGCATTTT. The J gene is TRBJ1-5, the V gene TRBV4-2; D uncertain. The CDR3 loop spans 15 amino acids. Per germline, CDR1 LGHNA and CDR2 YNFKEQ. V lost 0 bases, J lost 5 bases, and 11 bases lay in between.